Each of the 27 T cell receptor beta chains below was sequenced from the same sample in a study of regulatory T cells in long-lasting Graves disease. Construction of the TCR beta libraries employed iRepertoire HTBI primers in conjunction with Arm-PCR of CDR3 regions. TCRdb reprocessed the multiplex PCR reads via MiXCR and lists one record per CDR3 protein. Of about 340,000 distinct CDR3 sequences detected, about 20% appear once; the ten largest clones hold less than 30%. Time point denoted: persistent/refractory GD, antithyroid drugs over 5 years with positive TRAb. After RNA was extracted from PBMCs, the TCR library was made from it. The sample here was peripheral blood mononuclear cells (PBMCs), taken when the disease was refractory, from a patient treated with antithyroid drugs. The receptors were gathered from a female donor with Graves disease.

This clonotype showed up many times. J is TRBJ2-4 and V is TRBV5-1; a weak D match, TRBD1 (6 bases). Per the germline V gene, CDR1 is SGHRS and CDR2 is YFSETQ. This CDR3 has 16 residues. V was cut by 2 bases and J by 1 base, with 13 bases left in between. This CDR3 is CASSFSSGEAKNIQYF. In nucleotides, the CDR3 is TGCGCCAGCAGCTTCTCATCAGGGGAGGCCAAAAACATTCAGTACTTC.

Ten or more counts support this clonotype. The chain joins TRBV28 to TRBJ1-1; TRBD1 matches 8 bases. V was clipped by 6 bases and J by 5 bases; unmatched bases: 11. The CDR3 runs to 15 residues. Germline lookup yields CDR1 MDHEN and CDR2 SYDVKM. CDR3 sequence (DNA): TGTGCCAGCAGCTTCCGGACAGGGAGAAGGACTGAAGCTTTCTTT. This sequence encodes CASSFRTGRRTEAFF.

This clonotype was seen only a few times. The gene calls are TRBV4-1 and TRBJ1-2, with 8 bases aligning to TRBD1. The CDR3 runs 14 residues. Germline V gene sequence: CDR1 MGHRA, CDR2 YSYEKL. Trimming removed 3 bases from V and 0 bases from J; junction bases left unmatched: 0. This CDR3 is CASSQTGANYGYTF. The CDR3 coding sequence is TGCGCCAGCAGCCAGACAGGGGCTAACTATGGCTACACCTTC.

The chain has TRBV20-1 and TRBJ1-5; no clear D gene. This CDR3 region has 16 residues. Deletions cut 3 bases from V and 1 base from J, with 16 bases between. The germline V gene has CDR1 DFQATT and CDR2 SNEGSKA (reference sequence). CDR3 DNA sequence: TGCAGTGCTAGCGGGCCCTCGGACGGGAGCAATCAGCCCCAGCATTTT. Its protein product is CSASGPSDGSNQPQHF.

This clonotype occurred many times. The chain employs TRBV28 and TRBJ2-7; 7 bases map to TRBD2. The CDR3 extends over 11 amino acids. CDR1 is MDHEN and CDR2 is SYDVKM in the germline V gene. In DNA form, the CDR3 reads TGTGCGGCTGGGAGGGCCTCCGAGCAGTACTTC. Translating it yields CAAGRASEQYF.

In its sample, this clonotype was seen many times. The chain has TRBV11-1 and TRBJ2-5, with TRBD1 as a possible D gene (6 bases). V was cut by 2 bases and J by 1 base, with 11 bases left in between. The V gene's germline CDR1 is SGHAT and CDR2 FQDESV (reference sequence). The CDR3 loop spans 15 amino acids. This CDR3 is CASSLSTGSQETQYF. CDR3 sequence (DNA): TGTGCCAGCAGCTTATCCACAGGGTCCCAAGAGACCCAGTACTTC.

This clonotype was counted between two and nine times. The V call is TRBV10-3, the J call TRBJ2-5; D is ambiguous. The CDR3 is 12 amino acids. The V end lost 11 bases, the J end lost 2 bases, and 12 bases lay between the germline ends. Germline V CDR1 and CDR2: ENHRY, SYGVKD. In nucleotides, the CDR3 is TGTGCCGCCTCTATGGAACAAGAGACCCAGTACTTC. This codes for CAASMEQETQYF.

The V gene is TRBV7-2, the J gene TRBJ2-3, with D possibly being TRBD1 or TRBD2 (6 bases each). This CDR3 is 17 amino acids long. Germline loops: CDR1 SGHTA, CDR2 FQGNSA. The V gene lost 1 base and the J gene lost 2 bases, with 16 bases spanning the gap. This CDR3 reads CASSLGQTGADTDTQYF. CDR3 in DNA: TGTGCCAGCAGCTTAGGCCAAACGGGGGCAGACACAGATACGCAGTATTTT.

V gene TRBV20-1 combines with J gene TRBJ2-7; possible D gene TRBD2, 6 bases. This CDR3 region has 13 residues. Trimming took 3 bases from V and 4 from J, leaving 13 bases between them. Germline-derived CDR1 and CDR2 are DFQATT and SNEGSKA (reference sequence). CDR3 region: CSASQLASYEQYF. CDR3 in DNA: TGCAGTGCTAGTCAGCTAGCGAGTTACGAGCAGTACTTC.

This clonotype was observed a few times. This chain links TRBV29-1 with TRBJ2-5, with unresolved D. The CDR3 has 11 residues. Trimming took off 7 bases at V and 4 bases at J, with 10 bases between the two ends. CDR1 is SQVTM and CDR2 is ANQGSEA in the germline V gene. Here the CDR3 reads CSAAATETQYF. The CDR3 region has the DNA TGCAGCGCCGCGGCGACAGAGACCCAGTACTTC.

The table lists this clonotype with a few counts. V gene TRBV24-1 combines with J gene TRBJ1-2, with D perhaps matching TRBD1 (5 bases). The V end lost 3 bases, the J end lost 6 bases, and 13 bases lay between the germline ends. This CDR3 is 14 amino acids long. Per the germline V gene, CDR1 is KGHDR and CDR2 is SFDVKD. The CDR3 spells CATSDPGRTHGYTF. The CDR3 DNA reads TGTGCCACCAGTGATCCAGGGAGAACCCATGGCTACACCTTC.

J is TRBJ2-3 and V is TRBV20-1; D perhaps matches TRBD2 (5 bases). The CDR3 extends over 13 amino acids. CDR1 DFQATT and CDR2 SNEGSKA come from the germline V gene (reference sequence). Trimming removed 2 bases at V and 2 bases at J, with 8 bases between. Here the CDR3 DNA reads TGCAGTGCTAGACCTAGCTACACAGATACGCAGTATTTT. Translating gives CSARPSYTDTQYF.

This clonotype was observed a handful of times. The genes are TRBV5-1 and TRBJ2-5; D is perhaps TRBD1 (6 bases). Germline V gene sequence: CDR1 SGHRS, CDR2 YFSETQ. This CDR3 has 15 residues. V was clipped by 2 bases and J by 2 bases, with 13 bases between them. The CDR3 reads CASSLDGRGQETQYF. The CDR3 DNA reads TGCGCCAGCAGCTTAGACGGCAGGGGACAAGAGACCCAGTACTTC.

This clonotype was observed at least ten times. V usage is TRBV28 and J usage is TRBJ1-5; D uncertain. Trimming removed 4 bases from V and 0 bases from J, with 7 bases in between. This CDR3 spans 14 amino acids. Germline V gene sequence: CDR1 MDHEN, CDR2 SYDVKM. The DNA for the CDR3 is TGTGCCAGCAGTTGGGGTTATAGCAATCAGCCCCAGCATTTT. It yields the protein CASSWGYSNQPQHF.

On this clonotype itself: Just one base apart from a much larger clone, this may be a read error. V is TRBV18 and J is TRBJ2-5, with D possibly matching TRBD1 (6 bases). Germline CDR1 is KGHSH and CDR2 is LQKENI. The CDR3 runs 12 residues. V shed 9 bases and J shed 6 bases, with 14 bases lying between them. The CDR3 loop reads CASGRGAKTQYF. CDR3 nucleotide sequence: TGTGCCAGTGGCAGGGGCGCGAAGACCCAGTACTTC.

This clonotype has ten or more counts. CDR3 protein: CASSPRDREYEQYF. The CDR3 DNA is TGTGCCAGCAGTCCTCGGGACAGGGAATACGAGCAGTACTTC. V usage is TRBV12-3 or TRBV12-4 and J usage is TRBJ2-7, with TRBD1 matching 9 bases. The V gene end was trimmed by 5 bases and the J gene end by 4 bases; junction bases not matched to a gene: 6. This CDR3 has 14 amino acids.

The V and J genes are TRBV18 and TRBJ1-5; D is perhaps TRBD1 (5 bases). Trimming took off 6 bases at V and 3 bases at J, with 18 bases between the two ends. Germline CDR1 reads KGHSH; CDR2 reads LQKENI. The length of the CDR3 is 16 residues. The CDR3 DNA reads TGTGCCAGCTCCCCCGGAGGGGCAGGCGTCAATCAGCCCCAGCATTTT. This sequence encodes CASSPGGAGVNQPQHF.

The V and J genes are TRBV11-3 and TRBJ1-2; TRBD1 might be the D (6 bases). The CDR3 is 17 amino acids. CDR1 and CDR2 (germline): SGHNT, YENEEA. Trimming removed 4 bases from V and 8 bases from J, with 26 bases in between. CDR3 sequence (DNA): TGTGCCAGCAGCTCCTACACTTATGAAGGGGGGCCGAGGGGCTACACCTTC. Translating gives CASSSYTYEGGPRGYTF.

There are many counts of this clonotype. The chain carries TRBV12-3 or TRBV12-4 and TRBJ2-2; D uncertain. The CDR3 has 13 amino acids. The V end lost 10 bases, the J end lost 4 bases, and 13 bases lay between the germline ends. The CDR3 region is CATSLGFTGELFF. CDR3 nucleotide sequence: TGTGCCACCTCTCTGGGCTTCACCGGGGAGCTGTTTTTT.

A remark on this clonotype: A clone one base away is much larger, so this may be a read error. Because it lacks the conserved phenylalanine or tryptophan at the end, this CDR3 is likely a read error. The V and J genes are TRBV9 and TRBJ1-1; D call uncertain. CDR1 SGDLS and CDR2 YYNGEE come from the germline V gene. The length of the CDR3 is 15 residues. V shed 0 bases and J shed 0 bases, with 9 bases lying between them. The CDR3 loop is CASSVAPDVNTEAFL. CDR3 coding DNA: TGTGCCAGCAGCGTAGCTCCCGACGTGAACACTGAAGCTTTCCTT.

This clonotype was seen ten or more times. The J gene is TRBJ2-5, the V gene TRBV7-7; the D gene is possibly TRBD2 (5 bases). The CDR3 has 10 amino acids. CDR1 SSHAT and CDR2 FNYEAQ come from the germline V gene (reference sequence). The DNA for the CDR3 is TGTGCTCTCGGGGAAGAGACCCAGTACTTC. It is translated as CALGEETQYF.

The gene calls are TRBV10-3 and TRBJ2-4; a possible D gene is TRBD1 (6 bases). Trimming took off 11 bases at V and 1 base at J, with 15 bases between the two ends. Germline loops: CDR1 ENHRY, CDR2 SYGVKD. The CDR3 runs to 14 residues. This chain's CDR3 is CAAKGDLAKNIQYF. CDR3 nucleotide sequence: TGTGCCGCCAAGGGGGATCTCGCCAAAAACATTCAGTACTTC.

This clonotype was seen ten or more times. The chain is built from TRBV5-1 and TRBJ1-5; perhaps TRBD1 as D (6 bases). CDR1 and CDR2 (germline): SGHRS, YFSETQ. Trimming pared 0 bases from V and 10 bases from J, leaving 14 bases between. The CDR3 covers 14 residues. The CDR3 bases are TGCGCCAGCAGCTTGGATGGGGGCTTGGGCCCCCAGCATTTT. Encoded protein: CASSLDGGLGPQHF.

The chain links TRBV30 to TRBJ1-3; possibly TRBD1 for D (6 bases). The CDR3 has 14 amino acids. CDR1 GTSNPN and CDR2 SVGIG come from the germline V gene (reference sequence). V was shortened by 2 bases and J by 4 bases, with 12 bases between the two germline ends. The CDR3 DNA sequence: TGTGCCTGGAGTATCGGACAGTTAGGAAACACCATATATTTT. It is translated as CAWSIGQLGNTIYF.

This clonotype has ten or more counts. The gene calls are TRBV28 and TRBJ1-6, with D perhaps matching TRBD1 (6 bases). The germline gives CDR1 MDHEN, CDR2 SYDVKM. Trimming cost V 3 bases and J 7 bases, with 25 bases left between them. CDR3 size: 19 residues. The DNA of the CDR3 is TGTGCCAGCAGTTTGGGGACAACCTTACTCGGAGGGGCAAATTCACCCCTCCACTTT. Its protein product is CASSLGTTLLGGANSPLHF.

The genes are TRBV5-6 and TRBJ2-1; the match to TRBD1 covers 11 bases. V shed 4 bases, J shed 4 bases, and the junction held 7 bases outside the gene matches. The V gene's germline CDR1 is SGHDT and CDR2 YYEEEE. The CDR3 sequence is 16 residues long. DNA of the CDR3: TGTGCCAGCAGCCCCGGGACAGGGGGTATTTACAATGAGCAGTTCTTC. This encodes CASSPGTGGIYNEQFF.

The V gene is TRBV4-3, the J gene TRBJ1-1, with 7 bases identical to TRBD1. Trimming at V came to 2 bases and at J to 1 base, leaving 4 bases not matched to a gene. Germline CDR1 is LGHNA and CDR2 is YSLEER. This CDR3 is built from 15 residues. CDR3 nucleotides: TGCGCCAGCAGCCAAAGTGGGACAGCGAACACTGAAGCTTTCTTT. This encodes CASSQSGTANTEAFF.